Below, 2 T cell receptor beta chains from the same sample are listed, as sequenced in a study of radiotherapy plus CTLA-4 blockade in lung cancer. The data were produced by immunoSEQ multiplex PCR, yet TCRdb's version contains in-frame clones alone and is incomplete. The sample holds about 97,000 clones, around 74% seen once. Sequences were derived from peripheral blood, sampled from a patient treated with radiotherapy plus ipilimumab. Receptor source: a human donor with non-small cell lung cancer who had a partial response to radiotherapy plus ipilimumab. Some clones in this sample may be carry-over from other donors' samples.

This chain connects TRBV6-6 to TRBJ1-3; D remains unclear. The V gene's germline CDR1 is MNHNY and CDR2 SVGAGI (reference sequence). Trimming removed 0 bases at V and 4 bases at J, with 7 bases between. The CDR3 sequence is 14 residues long. CDR3 sequence (DNA): TGTGCCAGCAGTTACTCGGCTCAAGGAAACACCATATATTTT. Amino acids: CASSYSAQGNTIYF.

The chain joins TRBV28 to TRBJ2-5, with a tentative D call TRBD1 (8 bases). Trimming took off 5 bases at V and 2 bases at J, with 15 bases between the two ends. This CDR3 spans 15 amino acids. Germline lookup yields CDR1 MDHEN and CDR2 SYDVKM. The CDR3 region is CASSPNRGGQETQYF. In DNA, the CDR3 is TGTGCCAGCAGTCCGAACAGGGGGGGTCAAGAGACCCAGTACTTC.